This T cell receptor (beta chain) was identified in a study of blood T cells in healthy people across ages (dated by TCRdb to the mid-2010s). Turning to the overall study: In model experiments, template switching captured roughly one uniquely barcoded TCR beta cDNA molecule for every two T cells. To track age-related changes in TCR beta repertoire diversity, the study relied on deep sequencing normalized with unique cDNA molecular identifiers. The donors were split into four age groups: young (average 16 years), middle-aged (more than 35), aged (approximately 60) and long-lived (roughly 80). To avoid experimental bias, donors of different ages were randomly spread across the sequencing lanes. For two donors (one aged 18 to 29 and one aged 80 or older), the study analyzed two additional independent replicas of 1 million unique cDNA reads from the same blood draw. Study-wide findings and limitations: Estimates of total diversity based on one million sequenced T cells were considered lower bounds and underestimates. Because profiling used bulk unsorted PBMCs, naive and antigen-experienced compartments could not be compared conclusively. Observed TCR beta diversity per million T cells fell roughly linearly with age, and a significant reduction was already apparent by age approximately 41. The long-lived group showed more naive CD4+ T cells, fewer expanded clones and increased TCR diversity than the aged group, suggesting age selection. There was a strong correlation between observed TCR beta diversity and the percentage of naive T cells measured by flow cytometry. The CMV infection status of donors was not known, potentially confounding age-related changes in expanded clonotypes.

Systemically healthy Caucasian individuals from Russia, about 38 in total and aged roughly 6 to 100 years, were included as donors. Around 10 milliliters of peripheral blood were drawn from each donor into EDTA-treated Vacutainer tubes. Ficoll-Paque density-gradient centrifugation was used to isolate PBMCs, with at least 7 million per sample. Trizol reagent was used to extract total RNA from the PBMCs, yielding at least 6 micrograms per sample. For every donor, flow cytometry on a PBMC aliquot measured the percentage of naive CD45RAhigh/CD27high T cells. From cysteine to phenylalanine, the CDR3 is 16 amino acids long. Just the 48-base CDR3 DNA is kept, in frame starting at base 1. The germline V gene sets CDR1 to MGHRA and CDR2 to YSYEKL. The method was 5' RACE. This sample was sequenced with an Illumina HiSeq 2500. A second PCR of about 7 to 12 cycles was run with a J-beta primer mix and a sample-barcoded 5' primer. A unique molecular identifier was introduced onto each TCR beta cDNA molecule by a template-switch 5' adaptor carrying 12 random nucleotides. At least 2.5 million CDR3-containing paired-end reads were obtained from each sample. The Mint cDNA synthesis kit, primed by a TRBC-specific oligonucleotide, was used to synthesize first-strand cDNA from all RNA. All cDNA was treated with uracil-DNA glycosylase and then went through a first 18-cycle PCR with the universal primers M1SS and BC2_uni_R. The authors' pipeline ran thus. Normalization of each sample was performed by random selection of 1 million high-quality reads, each carrying a distinct molecular identifier. Instead of being binned into consensus sequences, reads with shared molecular identifiers were discarded. MiTCR, with a Q25 quality threshold and the strictest error-elimination algorithm, was used for CDR3 identification, clonotype clustering and error correction. A nonparametric unseen species model with Euler transformation was used to estimate lower-bound total TCR beta diversity. TCRdb handled the public reads itself, with Q25 trimming in fastp and clone calling in MiXCR, and kept productive beta chains. All rows with the same CDR3 protein become a single entry with the most common DNA and genes. These V and J calls originate from TCRdb's pipeline instead of the authors' own analysis. Here the sample has 1.4 million or so distinct CDR3 sequences; 42% occur a single time. The ten most abundant clones make up about 4.1% of the sample.

To note about this clonotype: The antigen it binds to is not known. The junction differs from germline at one of its ends, possibly a read error.

This receptor was identified in a woman aged 18 to 35 in good health. Sequencing was performed on blood. The chain was built from TRBV4-1 and TRBJ2-3; a stretch of 10 junction bases matches TRBD2. The DNA sequence is as follows: TGCGCCAGCAGTCAAGCGTCGGCTAGCGGGAGAGCTACGCAGTATTTT. Its protein product is CASSQASASGRATQYF.